One and the same sample provided the 23 T cell receptor beta chains below, sequenced in a study of blood T cell repertoires in COVID-19 (dated by TCRdb to between 2020 and 2021). Library preparation was by the immunoSEQ multiplex PCR assay. TCRdb's version of the immuneACCESS table is confined to in-frame rearrangements and falls short of the full clone set. An unresolved V gene accounts for under half of the shortfall where checked; the remainder is of unknown origin. For this sample the table gives approximately 88,000 clones, of which about 76% were detected only once. About 20% of the sample is taken by the ten largest. Sequences were obtained from peripheral blood. These receptors were collected from a woman of 80 years or more with active or convalescent COVID-19.

This sequence joins TRBV5-4 and TRBJ2-7; 7 bases fit TRBD2. In germline, CDR1 is SGHNT, CDR2 YYREEE (reference sequence). The CDR3 loop spans 15 amino acids. V was pared by 4 bases and J by 7 bases, with 14 bases of the junction left unmatched. This CDR3 is CASSQIGGSVWEQYF. CDR3 coding DNA: TGTGCCAGCAGCCAAATCGGGGGGTCGGTGTGGGAGCAGTACTTC.

This clone was observed a single time. The rearrangement joins TRBV18 to TRBJ2-7; 8 positions match TRBD1. Germline CDR1 reads KGHSH; CDR2 reads LQKENI. CDR3 length equals 14 residues. Germline trimming cut 3 bases from V and 3 bases from J; bases unmatched to any gene: 4. The CDR3 DNA reads as TGTGCCAGCTCACCGGGACAGGACTTCTACGAGCAGTACTTC. This encodes CASSPGQDFYEQYF. Based on the CDR3 plus reference TRBV18 and TRBJ2-7, the full variable domain is NAGVMQNPRHLVRRRGQEARLRCSPMKGHSHVYWYRQLPEEGLKFMVYLQKENIIDESGMPKERFSAEFPKEGPSILRIQQVVRGDSAAYFCASSPGQDFYEQYFGPGTRLTVT.

The chain employs TRBV6-2 or TRBV6-3 and TRBJ1-1, with D unresolved. The V gene's germline CDR1 is MNHEY and CDR2 SVGEGT. CDR3 length: 17 amino acids. The V gene lost 4 bases and the J gene lost 4 bases, with 22 bases spanning the gap. The DNA for the CDR3 is TGTGCCAGCAGTTCACTGCGGGCAGGATCGGGTAGCACTGAAGCTTTCTTT. Protein sequence: CASSSLRAGSGSTEAFF.

The V gene is TRBV28, the J gene TRBJ1-1; the D gene is possibly TRBD1 (6 bases). V lost 7 bases, J lost 9 bases, and 15 bases lay in between. CDR3 length: 12 residues. The germline V gene encodes CDR1 MDHEN and CDR2 SYDVKM. CDR3 sequence: CASTSGHMKAFF. The CDR3 DNA sequence: TGTGCCAGCACTTCGGGACACATGAAAGCTTTCTTT.

This sequence joins TRBV19 and TRBJ2-2, with TRBD2 matching over 16 bases. The CDR3 sequence is 17 residues long. Germline values: CDR1 LNHDA, CDR2 SQIVND (reference sequence). J gave up 5 bases and V 6 bases, and 6 bases lay outside the gene matches. CDR3 nucleotides: TGTGCCAGTAGCCCGGGACTAGCGGGGGGGCTGACCGGGGAGCTGTTTTTT. Residues: CASSPGLAGGLTGELFF.

The CDR3 sequence: CASSRGGGVTDTQYF. The DNA of the CDR3 is TGCGCCAGCTCGCGGGGCGGGGGAGTCACAGATACGCAGTATTTT. The rearrangement uses TRBV10-1 and TRBJ2-3, with TRBD2 matching over 7 bases. The V gene's germline CDR1 is WNHNN and CDR2 SYGVQD (reference sequence). The junction had 10 bases not matched to a gene; V was cut back by 8 bases and J by 2 bases. This CDR3 is built from 15 residues.

The rearrangement joins TRBV4-3 to TRBJ1-6; D remains ambiguous. V was pared by 1 base and J by 6 bases, with 13 bases between. Per the germline V gene, CDR1 is LGHNA and CDR2 is YSLEER. CDR3 size: 16 residues. In DNA, the CDR3 is TGCGCCAGCAGCCAAGTTCGAGGATTCAGTAATTCACCCCTCCACTTT. Residues: CASSQVRGFSNSPLHF.

This clone was seen ten or more times. The V gene is TRBV14, the J gene TRBJ2-1; D may be TRBD2 (5 bases). The CDR3 covers 15 residues. The V gene lost 0 bases and the J gene lost 4 bases, with 10 bases spanning the gap. CDR1 SGHDN and CDR2 FVKESK come from the germline V gene. Here the CDR3 DNA reads TGTGCCAGCAGCCAAGATCTACCGGGATACAATGAGCAGTTCTTC. Amino acid sequence: CASSQDLPGYNEQFF.

V gene TRBV9 combines with J gene TRBJ1-1; D gene uncertain. V was cut by 0 bases and J by 4 bases, with 10 bases left in between. The V gene's germline CDR1 is SGDLS and CDR2 YYNGEE. CDR3 length: 14 amino acids. CDR3 in DNA: TGTGCCAGCAGCGTAGCGGGAGGAAGCACTGAAGCTTTCTTT. This encodes CASSVAGGSTEAFF.

This sequence joins TRBV27 and TRBJ1-1, with D perhaps matching TRBD1 (6 bases). The germline gives CDR1 MNHEY, CDR2 SMNVEV (reference sequence). The ends were cut back, 10 bases at V and 3 bases at J, with 18 bases in the middle. This CDR3 has 14 residues. CDR3 sequence reads: CATGTTGLYTEAFF. The DNA for the CDR3 is TGTGCCACCGGAACCACAGGGTTGTACACTGAAGCTTTCTTT.

This chain connects TRBV28 to TRBJ2-1, with TRBD2 identical over 15 bases. CDR3 length equals 15 residues. Germline-derived CDR1 and CDR2 are MDHEN and SYDVKM. Trimming cost V 5 bases and J 7 bases; bases outside gene matches: 3. CDR3 amino acids: CASSRTSGGVNEQFF. The CDR3 bases are TGTGCCAGCAGTCGGACTAGCGGGGGGGTTAATGAGCAGTTCTTC.

V is TRBV5-1 and J is TRBJ2-7; weak D call: TRBD1 (6 bases). The V and J ends lost 0 bases and 5 bases respectively, with 15 bases between them. This CDR3 region has 15 residues. CDR1 and CDR2 (germline): SGHRS, YFSETQ. Written as DNA, the CDR3 is TGCGCCAGCAGCTTGGACGGCAGGGGTAGGGACGAGCAGTACTTC. Translating gives CASSLDGRGRDEQYF.

The chain couples TRBV5-1 to TRBJ1-6; 7 positions match TRBD1. CDR1 is SGHRS, CDR2 YFSETQ, per germline. After removal of 0 bases from V and 5 bases from J, the junction contained 11 bases not matched to a gene. There are 18 residues in the CDR3. The CDR3 loop reads CASSLGMQGVLNNSPLHF. CDR3 in DNA: TGCGCCAGCAGCTTGGGAATGCAGGGGGTCTTGAATAATTCACCCCTCCACTTT. The full variable domain, completed using reference TRBV5-1 and TRBJ1-6, is KAGVTQTPRYLIKTRGQQVTLSCSPISGHRSVSWYQQTPGQGLQFLFEYFSETQRNKGNFPGRFSGRQFSNSRSEMNVSTLELGDSALYLCASSLGMQGVLNNSPLHFGNGTRLTVT.

V gene TRBV19 combines with J gene TRBJ1-1, with TRBD1 matching over 9 bases. From germline, CDR1 is LNHDA and CDR2 SQIVND (reference sequence). The CDR3 totals 17 residues. V lost 0 bases and J lost 8; bases outside the gene matches: 13. The CDR3 DNA follows: TGTGCCAGTAGTATAGAATCAACAGGGGGCGCCCATCCCGAAGCTTTCTTT. It specifies CASSIESTGGAHPEAFF.

This clone was found a few times. J is TRBJ2-2 and V is TRBV24-1; 8 nucleotides agree with TRBD1. The CDR3 is 13 residues long. Trimming took 5 bases from V and 8 from J; bases not matched to a gene: 3. Germline CDR1 is KGHDR and CDR2 is SFDVKD. The CDR3 spells CATSGQGAGELFF. As DNA, the CDR3 is TGTGCCACCAGTGGTCAGGGGGCGGGGGAGCTGTTTTTT.

This clone is a singleton in its sample. CDR3 sequence (DNA): TGTGCCAGCAGTTTCACCGGACAGCTCATAGGAAACACCATATATTTT. Translation: CASSFTGQLIGNTIYF. The chain employs TRBV6-5 and TRBJ1-3, with D possibly matching TRBD1 (6 bases). V gave up 4 bases and J gave up 4 bases, with 17 bases separating them. Germline assignment: CDR1 MNHEY and CDR2 SVGAGI. This CDR3 comprises 16 residues.

The chain couples TRBV19 to TRBJ1-3; 7 bases align to TRBD1. The CDR3 loop spans 17 amino acids. Germline CDR1 LNHDA, CDR2 SQIVND (reference sequence). V was clipped by 10 bases and J by 1 base; unmatched bases: 16. The CDR3 DNA follows: TGTGCCACCGTCCGCCGGGACAGCTTTGTATCTGGAAACACCATATATTTT. Protein product: CATVRRDSFVSGNTIYF.

The chain recombines TRBV30 with TRBJ2-5; 8 positions agree with TRBD1. Germline loops: CDR1 GTSNPN, CDR2 SVGIG (reference sequence). With V trimmed by 5 bases and J by 5 bases, 7 bases remained unmatched. This CDR3 is 13 amino acids long. The CDR3 is CAWDRTGLETQYF. For the CDR3, the DNA is TGTGCCTGGGATAGGACAGGGTTGGAGACCCAGTACTTC.

The J gene is TRBJ2-7, the V gene TRBV27; no definite D call. CDR1 and CDR2 (germline): MNHEY, SMNVEV (reference sequence). Trimming cost V 5 bases and J 0 bases, with 14 bases left between them. The CDR3 consists of 15 residues. The CDR3 sequence: CASSATPLSSYEQYF. In DNA form, the CDR3 reads TGTGCCAGCAGTGCGACACCATTGAGCTCCTACGAGCAGTACTTC.

This clone was recorded only once. The V gene is TRBV3-1 (or the pseudogene TRBV3-2), the J gene TRBJ2-3, with D maybe TRBD2 (6 bases). Germline loops: CDR1 LGHDT, CDR2 YNNKEL (reference sequence). The CDR3 is 17 amino acids. The V end was cut by 1 base, the J end by 9 bases, with 23 bases between. CDR3 nucleotide sequence: TGTGCCAGCAGCCAAGTCGGGGCGGGGCTCCACAGATGGACGCAGTATTTT. Its protein product is CASSQVGAGLHRWTQYF.

This clone occurred once. The chain couples TRBV7-2 to TRBJ2-3; perhaps TRBD2 as D (7 bases). CDR1 and CDR2 (germline): SGHTA, FQGNSA. V was clipped by 4 bases and J by 5 bases, with 25 bases between them. The CDR3 has 18 amino acids. The CDR3 loop reads CASSSRGTGGGVLDTQYF. The CDR3 coding sequence is TGTGCCAGCAGCTCTAGGGGGACGGGCGGGGGAGTTTTAGATACGCAGTATTTT.

The rearrangement joins TRBV3-1 (or the pseudogene TRBV3-2) to TRBJ2-5, with TRBD1 matching 8 bases. Per the germline V gene, CDR1 is LGHDT and CDR2 is YNNKEL (reference sequence). After removal of 1 base from V and 7 bases from J, the junction contained 8 bases not matched to a gene. The CDR3 is made up of 15 amino acids. The CDR3 DNA reads as TGTGCCAGCAGCCAAGGGACAGGGCCGAGGGGGACCCAGTACTTC. Its protein is CASSQGTGPRGTQYF.

This clone was counted ten times or more. The chain couples TRBV9 to TRBJ1-1, with D uncertain. Germline CDR1 reads SGDLS; CDR2 reads YYNGEE. With 2 bases removed from V and 0 bases from J, the gap between germline ends came to 5 bases. The length of the CDR3 is 13 residues. Here the CDR3 reads CASSVRMNTEAFF. For the CDR3, the DNA is TGTGCCAGCAGCGTGAGGATGAACACTGAAGCTTTCTTT.